These 3 T cell receptor beta chains were all obtained from the same sample, sequenced in a study of early T cells in non-severe SARS-CoV-2 infection. TCRdb re-derived calls from the 5' RACE reads in MiXCR, one entry per CDR3 protein. The sample shows about 27,000 distinct CDR3 sequences, 4.5% to 6% of them seen only once. Sequenced sample: whole blood. The receptors derive from an adult who was a healthcare worker with PCR-confirmed SARS-CoV-2 infection or an uninfected control (not recorded which).

By its share, this clonotype is medium-sized. This CDR3 reads CASSSDPGQSEAFF. The CDR3 DNA follows: TGCGCCAGCAGCTCTGATCCGGGACAGAGTGAAGCTTTCTTT. The chain is built from TRBV5-1 and TRBJ1-1; 7 bases map to TRBD1. V dropped 3 bases and J dropped 7; count of bases not matched to a gene: 9. This CDR3 has 14 residues. Germline V gene data show CDR1 as SGHRS and CDR2 as YFSETQ.

This clonotype was found a few times. This rearrangement joins TRBV19 to TRBJ2-7; D might be TRBD1 (6 bases). V lost 4 bases and J lost 2, with 15 bases in between. CDR3 length: 15 residues. Germline CDR1 reads LNHDA; CDR2 reads SQIVND (reference sequence). The CDR3 here is CASSRFIRGAYEQYF. CDR3 DNA sequence: TGTGCCAGTAGTAGGTTTATCAGGGGCGCCTACGAGCAGTACTTC.

Ten or more counts support this clonotype. As DNA, the CDR3 is TGTGCCAGCAGCCAAGAGCTTGGGGTTAACAATGAGCAGTTCTTC. This gives the protein CASSQELGVNNEQFF. J is TRBJ2-1 and V is TRBV4-2; D unclear. The CDR3 has 15 residues. Between the trimmed V and J ends, which lost 0 bases and 5 bases, there was a span of 11 bases. The germline CDR1 and CDR2 sequences are LGHNA and YNFKEQ.